The 10 T cell receptor beta chains below come from one sample, sequenced in a study of glioma-infiltrating T cells after dendritic cell vaccination. Produced via immunoSEQ multiplex PCR; TCRdb's table is partial and in-frame only. Among under 100,000 clones listed, approximately 87% were seen once. Material: blood, obtained before dendritic cell vaccination. All receptors derive from a human donor with glioblastoma.

The genes are TRBV11-2 and TRBJ2-7; perhaps TRBD1 as D (5 bases). The CDR3 covers 13 residues. Germline CDR1 reads SGHAT; CDR2 reads FQNNGV. Trimming removed 1 base from V and 9 bases from J, with 13 bases in between. The CDR3 DNA follows: TGTGCCAGCAGCTTAGTACAGGCCTCCGTGCAGTACTTC. As protein: CASSLVQASVQYF.

The chain joins TRBV19 to TRBJ2-2; D not certain. Germline V gives CDR1 LNHDA, CDR2 SQIVND (reference sequence). V shed 7 bases and J shed 2 bases, with 11 bases lying between them. This CDR3 comprises 14 residues. Written as DNA, the CDR3 is TGTGCCAGTAAAAAACTACAAAACACCGGGGAGCTGTTTTTT. Its protein is CASKKLQNTGELFF.

V usage is TRBV7-3 and J usage is TRBJ2-1, with 8 bases fitting TRBD1. Germline V gene lookup returns CDR1 SGHTA and CDR2 FQGTGA. The ends lost 3 bases at V and 10 bases at J; junction bases unmatched: 2. The CDR3 length is 12 residues. CDR3 bases: TGTGCCAGCAGCTTTGGACAGGGCGAGCAGTTCTTC. It encodes CASSFGQGEQFF.

This rearrangement joins TRBV6-5 to TRBJ1-2; a possible D gene is TRBD1 (6 bases). The CDR3 runs to 13 residues. Trimming shortened V by 7 bases and J by 8 bases, and 17 bases separated the two germline ends. In germline, CDR1 is MNHEY, CDR2 SVGAGI. The DNA of the CDR3 is TGTGCCAGCACCGATACAGGGTCGGCGGGCTACACCTTC. Translated, it gives CASTDTGSAGYTF.

Regarding this clone: Relative to the germline gene, one junction end is altered; a read error may explain this. The rearrangement links TRBV7-7 to TRBJ2-3; 7 positions match TRBD1. Germline CDR1 is SSHAT and CDR2 is FNYEAQ (reference sequence). The CDR3 is 15 residues long. DNA for the CDR3: TGTGCTAGCAGCCGAACAGGGGACGGCACAGATACGCAGTATTTT. Translating gives CASSRTGDGTDTQYF.

This clone has more than one count but fewer than ten. The V and J genes are TRBV28 and TRBJ2-7; D uncertain. This CDR3 contains 12 residues. Trimming cost V 2 bases and J 1 base, with 3 bases left between them. Germline-derived CDR1 and CDR2 are MDHEN and SYDVKM. CDR3 region: CASSLLSYEQYF. CDR3 DNA sequence: TGTGCCAGCAGTTTACTATCCTACGAGCAGTACTTC.

The chain links TRBV18 to TRBJ2-7; 7 bases are shared with TRBD2. This CDR3 region has 15 residues. Germline CDR1 is KGHSH and CDR2 is LQKENI. Losses at the gene ends were 3 bases for V and 0 bases for J; bases not matched to a gene: 5. CDR3 residues: CASSPLGGSSYEQYF. CDR3 sequence (DNA): TGTGCCAGCTCACCCCTGGGGGGGAGCTCCTACGAGCAGTACTTC.

The V call is TRBV6-5, the J call TRBJ2-6; possible D gene TRBD1, 6 bases. Germline CDR1 MNHEY, CDR2 SVGAGI. The germline V and J ends were trimmed by 6 bases and 4 bases, with 13 bases remaining between them. The CDR3 consists of 15 residues. The chain's CDR3 is CASSLGGTGANVLTF. The CDR3 nucleotides are TGTGCCAGCAGCCTAGGGGGTACCGGGGCCAACGTCCTGACTTTC.

This clone was detected once. J is TRBJ1-6 and V is TRBV5-1, with TRBD1 as a possible D gene (6 bases). V shed 4 bases and J shed 1 base, with 15 bases lying between them. Per germline, CDR1 SGHRS and CDR2 YFSETQ. There are 17 residues in the CDR3. CDR3 amino acids: CASSPWGGESYNSPLHF. CDR3 DNA sequence: TGCGCCAGCAGCCCGTGGGGGGGCGAATCCTATAATTCACCCCTCCACTTT.

The V call is TRBV9, the J call TRBJ1-2; 8 bases fit TRBD1. The V gene's germline CDR1 is SGDLS and CDR2 YYNGEE. The V segment lost 0 bases and the J segment 4 bases; nucleotides outside the gene matches: 5. This CDR3 region has 15 residues. The CDR3 loop is CASSVGNRGSYGYTF. CDR3 DNA sequence: TGTGCCAGCAGCGTAGGGAACAGGGGGTCCTATGGCTACACCTTC.